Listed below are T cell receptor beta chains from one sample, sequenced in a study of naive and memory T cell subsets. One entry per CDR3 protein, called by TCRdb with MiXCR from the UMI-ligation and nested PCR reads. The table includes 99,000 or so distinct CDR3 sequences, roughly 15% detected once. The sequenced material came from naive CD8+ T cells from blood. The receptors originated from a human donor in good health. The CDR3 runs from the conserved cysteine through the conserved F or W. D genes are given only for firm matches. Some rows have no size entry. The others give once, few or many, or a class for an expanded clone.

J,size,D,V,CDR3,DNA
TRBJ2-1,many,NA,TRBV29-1,CSVEGSPLSYNEQFF,TGCAGCGTTGAAGGTAGCCCTCTGTCATACAATGAGCAGTTCTTC
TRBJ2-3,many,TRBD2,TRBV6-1,CASVGGWTDTQYF,TGTGCCAGCGTCGGGGGGTGGACAGATACGCAGTATTTT
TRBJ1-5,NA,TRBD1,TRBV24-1,CATSDGTGGQPQHF,TGTGCCACCAGTGACGGGACAGGGGGCCAGCCCCAGCATTTT
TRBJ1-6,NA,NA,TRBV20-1,CSARGDGAAGLLYNSPLHF,TGCAGTGCTAGAGGGGATGGAGCAGCCGGCCTCTTATATAATTCACCCCTCCACTTT
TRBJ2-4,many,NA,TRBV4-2,CASRYEMLAKNIQYF,TGTGCCAGCAGGTACGAGATGCTAGCCAAAAACATTCAGTACTTC
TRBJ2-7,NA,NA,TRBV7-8,CASSLNHRQDYEQYF,TGTGCCAGCAGCCTCAACCATCGACAGGACTACGAGCAGTACTTC
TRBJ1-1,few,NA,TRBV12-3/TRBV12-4,CASSLEGVSFF,TGTGCCAGCAGTTTAGAGGGAGTATCTTTCTTT
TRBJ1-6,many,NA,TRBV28,CASSFLPSGGGNSPLHF,TGTGCCAGCAGTTTTCTACCATCCGGGGGGGGTAATTCACCCCTCCACTTT
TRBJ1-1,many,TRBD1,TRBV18,CASSRDRGLTEAFF,TGTGCCAGCTCACGCGACAGGGGGCTCACTGAAGCTTTCTTT
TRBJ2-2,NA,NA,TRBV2,CASSVLAYTGELFF,TGTGCCAGCAGCGTTCTCGCCTACACCGGGGAGCTGTTTTTT
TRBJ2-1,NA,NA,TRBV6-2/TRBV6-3,CASSYSWGTNHNEQFF,TGTGCCAGCAGTTACTCGTGGGGGACCAACCACAATGAGCAGTTCTTC
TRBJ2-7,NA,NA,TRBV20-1,CSAQLDSSYEQYF,TGCAGTGCACAACTGGACAGCTCCTACGAGCAGTACTTC
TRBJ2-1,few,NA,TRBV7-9,CASSLPSFHEQFF,TGTGCCAGCAGCTTACCTAGCTTCCATGAGCAGTTCTTC
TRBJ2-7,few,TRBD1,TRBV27,CASSPRQGPNHEQYF,TGTGCCAGCAGTCCCAGACAGGGACCGAACCACGAGCAGTACTTC
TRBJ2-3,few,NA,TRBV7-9,CASSQEATDTQYF,TGTGCCAGCAGCCAAGAGGCCACAGATACGCAGTATTTT
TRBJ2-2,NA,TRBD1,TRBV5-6,CASSLPRGLANTGELFF,TGTGCCAGCAGCTTGCCCAGGGGGCTCGCGAACACCGGGGAGCTGTTTTTT
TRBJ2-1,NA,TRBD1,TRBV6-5,CSDRDGGNEQFF,TGTTCCGACAGGGATGGGGGCAATGAGCAGTTCTTC
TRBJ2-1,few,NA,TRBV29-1,CSVEGVYNEQFF,TGCAGCGTTGAAGGGGTATACAATGAGCAGTTCTTC
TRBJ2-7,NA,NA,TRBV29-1,CSVETGRSGQYF,TGCAGCGTTGAAACAGGGAGATCAGGGCAGTACTTC
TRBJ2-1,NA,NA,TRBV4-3,CASRVGGWDASNEQFF,TGCGCCAGCAGGGTCGGCGGGTGGGACGCCTCCAATGAGCAGTTCTTC
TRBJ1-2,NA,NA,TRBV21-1,CASSGRRRPIYGYTF,TGTGCCAGCAGCGGTCGACGGCGCCCAATCTATGGCTACACCTTC
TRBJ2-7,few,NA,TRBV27,CASSSTQVQGSHEQYF,TGTGCCAGCAGTTCCACCCAGGTACAGGGAAGCCACGAGCAGTACTTC
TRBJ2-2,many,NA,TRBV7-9,CASSPDLWVNTGELFF,TGTGCCAGCAGCCCAGACTTATGGGTCAACACCGGGGAGCTGTTTTTT
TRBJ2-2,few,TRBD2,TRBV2,CASSEAGLVIGELFF,TGTGCCAGCAGTGAGGCCGGACTAGTTATCGGGGAGCTGTTTTTT
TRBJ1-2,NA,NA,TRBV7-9,CATRSDYGYTF,TGTGCCACCCGTAGCGACTATGGCTACACCTTC
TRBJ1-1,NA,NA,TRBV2,CASSEGTLNTEAFF,TGTGCCAGCAGTGAAGGGACGTTGAACACTGAAGCTTTCTTT
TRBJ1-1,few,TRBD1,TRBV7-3,CASSRGTGGGGTEAFF,TGTGCCAGCAGCCGAGGGACAGGGGGTGGGGGAACTGAAGCTTTCTTT
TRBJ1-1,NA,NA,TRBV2,CASSDKDERDTEAFF,TGTGCCAGCAGTGATAAGGATGAGCGGGACACTGAAGCTTTCTTT
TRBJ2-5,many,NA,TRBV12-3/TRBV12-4,CASRRDTQETQYF,TGTGCCAGCAGACGGGACACACAAGAGACCCAGTACTTC
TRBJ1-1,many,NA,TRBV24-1,CATSPGTTEAFF,TGTGCCACCAGCCCAGGGACCACTGAAGCTTTCTTT
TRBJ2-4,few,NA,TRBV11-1,CASSPMPGTAKNIQYF,TGTGCCAGCAGCCCAATGCCCGGGACGGCCAAAAACATTCAGTACTTC
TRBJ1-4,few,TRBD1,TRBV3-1,CASSPRDRLNEKLFF,TGTGCCAGCAGCCCCCGGGACAGACTGAATGAAAAACTGTTTTTT
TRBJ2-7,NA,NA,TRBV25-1,CASSEYIDGHHIYEQYF,TGTGCCAGCAGTGAATATATAGACGGACACCACATCTACGAGCAGTACTTC
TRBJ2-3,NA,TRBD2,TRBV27,CASSILGTSGSERGTDTQYF,TGTGCCAGCAGTATACTGGGGACTAGCGGGAGTGAGAGGGGCACAGATACGCAGTATTTT
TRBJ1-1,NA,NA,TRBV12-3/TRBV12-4,CASRLKMNTEAFF,TGTGCCAGCAGGCTCAAGATGAACACTGAAGCTTTCTTT
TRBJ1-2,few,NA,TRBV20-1,CSAQGYSNYGYTF,TGCAGTGCACAGGGTTACTCTAACTATGGCTACACCTTC
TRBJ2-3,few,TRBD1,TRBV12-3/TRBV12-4,CASSTGVGTDTQYF,TGTGCCAGCAGCACAGGGGTCGGCACAGATACGCAGTATTTT
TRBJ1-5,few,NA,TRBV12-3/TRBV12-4,CASSLLGNYQPQHF,TGTGCCAGCAGTTTATTAGGGAACTACCAGCCCCAGCATTTT
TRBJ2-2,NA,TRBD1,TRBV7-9,CASTGDSETLPGELFF,TGTGCCAGCACCGGGGACAGCGAAACCCTACCCGGGGAGCTGTTTTTT
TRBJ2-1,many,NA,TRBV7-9,CASSLLSGGYNEQFF,TGTGCCAGCAGCCTCCTATCCGGCGGCTACAATGAGCAGTTCTTC
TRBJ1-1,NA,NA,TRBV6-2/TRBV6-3,CASSYRDQAFF,TGTGCCAGCAGTTACCGGGACCAAGCTTTCTTT
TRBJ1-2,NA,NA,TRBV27,CASSTLGGRDPNYGYTF,TGTGCCAGCAGTACATTGGGTGGCAGGGACCCTAACTATGGCTACACCTTC
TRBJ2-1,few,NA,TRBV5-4,CASSSDLAHDEQFF,TGTGCCAGCAGCTCGGACCTGGCCCATGATGAGCAGTTCTTC
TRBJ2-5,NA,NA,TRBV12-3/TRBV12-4,CASSLAGGLRGKTQYF,TGTGCCAGCAGTTTAGCGGGGGGCCTCAGGGGGAAGACCCAGTACTTC
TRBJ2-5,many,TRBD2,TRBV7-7,CASSLAGRGEETQYF,TGTGCTAGCAGCTTAGCGGGGCGGGGAGAAGAGACCCAGTACTTC
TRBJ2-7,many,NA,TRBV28,CASTKFRTRNEQYF,TGTGCCAGCACCAAATTCAGGACAAGGAACGAGCAGTACTTC
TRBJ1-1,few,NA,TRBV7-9,CASGYGGEAFF,TGTGCCAGCGGTTACGGGGGTGAAGCTTTCTTT
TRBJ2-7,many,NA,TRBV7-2,CASSFSGGSYEQYF,TGTGCCAGCAGCTTCTCAGGAGGGTCCTACGAGCAGTACTTC
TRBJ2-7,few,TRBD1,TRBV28,CASQNRGNSYEQYF,TGTGCCAGCCAAAACAGGGGAAACTCCTACGAGCAGTACTTC
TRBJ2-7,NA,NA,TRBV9,CASSVGRRSEQYF,TGTGCCAGCAGCGTAGGGCGGCGATCCGAGCAGTACTTC
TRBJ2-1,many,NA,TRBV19,CASSTRGLFDNEQFF,TGTGCCAGTAGTACGCGGGGGCTCTTCGACAATGAGCAGTTCTTC